Listed below are T cell receptor beta chains from one sample, sequenced in a study of blood T cell repertoires in COVID-19. Assay: immunoSEQ multiplex PCR; the TCRdb copy retains only in-frame clones and omits some. The table has 300,000 to 350,000 clones, approximately 88% seen once; the top ten hold around 5%. Sequenced: PBMCs or T cells enriched from blood (not recorded which). The receptors originated from a man aged 25 to 40 who had recovered from COVID-19. Both conserved end residues are part of each CDR3. A D gene is named only where the DNA matches it firmly. Clone size is given for some rows only: seen once, a few or many times, or a class if the clone is expanded.

clone size: .
J gene: TRBJ2-5
V gene: TRBV6-2/TRBV6-3
D gene: .
CDR3 protein: CASSWSGGRETQYF
CDR3 DNA: TGTGCCAGCAGTTGGTCAGGGGGGAGAGAGACCCAGTACTTC

clone size: .
J gene: TRBJ2-7
V gene: TRBV5-1
D gene: TRBD1
CDR3 protein: CASSSTGDRHPYEQYF
CDR3 DNA: TGCGCCAGCAGTTCAACAGGGGATCGCCATCCCTACGAGCAGTACTTC

clone size: once
J gene: TRBJ2-7
V gene: TRBV7-9
D gene: .
CDR3 protein: CGHRGRASYEQYF
CDR3 DNA: TGTGGGCACAGGGGGAGGGCGTCCTACGAGCAGTACTTC

clone size: .
J gene: TRBJ2-7
V gene: TRBV7-3
D gene: .
CDR3 protein: CASSLKGGPTYEQYF
CDR3 DNA: TGTGCCAGCAGCTTAAAAGGGGGACCTACCTACGAGCAGTACTTC

clone size: .
J gene: TRBJ1-6
V gene: TRBV28
D gene: TRBD1
CDR3 protein: CASSSWTGENSPLHF
CDR3 DNA: TGTGCCAGCAGTTCTTGGACAGGGGAAAATTCACCCCTCCACTTT

clone size: .
J gene: TRBJ2-7
V gene: TRBV7-8
D gene: TRBD1
CDR3 protein: CASSWGQNYEQYF
CDR3 DNA: TGTGCCAGCAGCTGGGGACAGAACTACGAGCAGTACTTC

clone size: few
J gene: TRBJ1-6
V gene: TRBV9
D gene: TRBD1
CDR3 protein: CASSVGPGGNSPLHF
CDR3 DNA: TGTGCCAGCAGCGTAGGTCCAGGGGGTAATTCACCCCTCCACTTT

clone size: .
J gene: TRBJ2-7
V gene: TRBV9
D gene: .
CDR3 protein: CASSGQQGGEQYF
CDR3 DNA: TGTGCCAGCAGCGGCCAACAGGGCGGCGAGCAGTACTTC

clone size: .
J gene: TRBJ2-1
V gene: TRBV19
D gene: TRBD1
CDR3 protein: CASSIGGTGPYNEQFF
CDR3 DNA: TGTGCCAGTAGTATAGGGGGGACAGGGCCCTACAATGAGCAGTTCTTC

clone size: .
J gene: TRBJ2-5
V gene: TRBV10-3
D gene: .
CDR3 protein: CAISDLETQYF
CDR3 DNA: TGTGCCATCAGTGACCTAGAGACCCAGTACTTC

clone size: .
J gene: TRBJ2-1
V gene: TRBV9
D gene: .
CDR3 protein: CASSVGGLSYNEQFF
CDR3 DNA: TGTGCCAGCAGCGTAGGAGGGTTGTCCTACAATGAGCAGTTCTTC

clone size: .
J gene: TRBJ1-2
V gene: TRBV19
D gene: TRBD1
CDR3 protein: CASSPDRDYGYTF
CDR3 DNA: TGTGCCAGCTCCCCAGACAGGGACTATGGCTACACCTTC

clone size: .
J gene: TRBJ2-7
V gene: TRBV7-9
D gene: TRBD1
CDR3 protein: CATTPGQGSYEQYF
CDR3 DNA: TGTGCCACCACTCCGGGACAGGGTTCTTACGAGCAGTACTTC

clone size: .
J gene: TRBJ2-2
V gene: TRBV5-1
D gene: TRBD1
CDR3 protein: CASSITGGWNTGELFF
CDR3 DNA: TGCGCCAGCAGCATTACAGGGGGCTGGAACACCGGGGAGCTGTTTTTT

clone size: .
J gene: TRBJ2-5
V gene: TRBV5-1
D gene: TRBD2
CDR3 protein: CASSLVPSGGTPDGETQYF
CDR3 DNA: TGCGCCAGCAGCTTGGTACCTAGCGGGGGGACCCCCGACGGGGAGACCCAGTACTTC

clone size: .
J gene: TRBJ2-2
V gene: TRBV21-1
D gene: .
CDR3 protein: CASSIPDRGDTGELFF
CDR3 DNA: TGTGCCAGCAGCATACCCGACAGGGGAGACACCGGGGAGCTGTTTTTT

clone size: .
J gene: TRBJ1-4
V gene: TRBV3-1/TRBV3-2
D gene: TRBD1
CDR3 protein: CASSRSGQRNEKLFF
CDR3 DNA: TGTGCCAGCAGCCGCTCGGGACAGAGGAATGAAAAACTGTTTTTT

clone size: once
J gene: TRBJ2-5
V gene: TRBV3-1/TRBV3-2
D gene: TRBD1
CDR3 protein: CASSPGTGSAETQYF
CDR3 DNA: TGTGCCAGCAGTCCCGGGACAGGGTCCGCGGAGACCCAGTACTTC

clone size: .
J gene: TRBJ1-2
V gene: TRBV3-1/TRBV3-2
D gene: .
CDR3 protein: CASSPGLRSGYTF
CDR3 DNA: TGTGCCAGCAGCCCGGGACTCCGCTCTGGCTACACCTTC

clone size: .
J gene: TRBJ2-1
V gene: TRBV24-1
D gene: .
CDR3 protein: CATREGGRSNEQFF
CDR3 DNA: TGTGCCACCAGGGAGGGGGGGCGCAGCAATGAGCAGTTCTTC

clone size: .
J gene: TRBJ2-2
V gene: TRBV28
D gene: .
CDR3 protein: CASRPVRERYTGELFF
CDR3 DNA: TGTGCCAGCAGACCCGTGAGGGAGAGGTACACCGGGGAGCTGTTTTTT

clone size: .
J gene: TRBJ2-7
V gene: TRBV6-5
D gene: TRBD1
CDR3 protein: CASIGQGVYEQYF
CDR3 DNA: TGTGCCAGCATCGGACAGGGGGTCTACGAGCAGTACTTC

clone size: .
J gene: TRBJ1-5
V gene: TRBV7-9
D gene: TRBD1
CDR3 protein: CASSSGQGFQPQHF
CDR3 DNA: TGTGCCAGCAGTTCGGGACAGGGGTTCCAGCCCCAGCATTTT

clone size: .
J gene: TRBJ1-5
V gene: TRBV4-1
D gene: .
CDR3 protein: CASSQILNQPQHF
CDR3 DNA: TGCGCCAGCAGCCAAATCCTAAATCAGCCCCAGCATTTT

clone size: few
J gene: TRBJ1-2
V gene: TRBV15
D gene: .
CDR3 protein: CATSPGGGYGYTF
CDR3 DNA: TGTGCCACCAGCCCGGGTGGTGGCTATGGCTACACCTTC

clone size: .
J gene: TRBJ1-5
V gene: TRBV28
D gene: TRBD1
CDR3 protein: CASSKLSAGGSYNQPQHF
CDR3 DNA: TGTGCCAGCAGCAAACTGTCGGCAGGGGGTTCCTACAATCAGCCCCAGCATTTT

clone size: .
J gene: TRBJ1-1
V gene: TRBV30
D gene: .
CDR3 protein: CAWSENLRTEAFF
CDR3 DNA: TGTGCCTGGAGTGAGAACCTACGGACTGAAGCTTTCTTT

clone size: .
J gene: TRBJ1-3
V gene: TRBV4-2
D gene: .
CDR3 protein: CASSQDGGSGNTIYF
CDR3 DNA: TGTGCCAGCAGCCAAGATGGGGGGTCCGGAAACACCATATATTTT

clone size: .
J gene: TRBJ1-3
V gene: TRBV6-6
D gene: .
CDR3 protein: CASSRTGDSGNTIYF
CDR3 DNA: TGTGCCAGCAGTCGAACAGGTGACTCTGGAAACACCATATATTTT

clone size: .
J gene: TRBJ1-1
V gene: TRBV27
D gene: .
CDR3 protein: CASSPIGGRVKAFF
CDR3 DNA: TGTGCCAGCAGTCCCATAGGGGGTAGGGTGAAAGCTTTCTTT

clone size: .
J gene: TRBJ2-3
V gene: TRBV28
D gene: .
CDR3 protein: CASSLLRTVDTQYF
CDR3 DNA: TGTGCCAGCAGTTTATTAAGGACAGTTGATACGCAGTATTTT

clone size: few
J gene: TRBJ2-7
V gene: TRBV20-1
D gene: .
CDR3 protein: CSAPGIQYF
CDR3 DNA: TGCAGTGCTCCAGGGATCCAGTACTTC

clone size: .
J gene: TRBJ1-1
V gene: TRBV28
D gene: .
CDR3 protein: CASSPGEVLAEAFF
CDR3 DNA: TGTGCCAGCAGTCCTGGAGAGGTTCTCGCTGAAGCTTTCTTT

clone size: .
J gene: TRBJ1-4
V gene: TRBV10-2
D gene: .
CDR3 protein: CASSPSQGFNEKLFF
CDR3 DNA: TGCGCCAGCAGCCCCTCCCAGGGTTTTAATGAAAAACTGTTTTTT

clone size: .
J gene: TRBJ2-2
V gene: TRBV18
D gene: .
CDR3 protein: CASSPDTGELFF
CDR3 DNA: TGTGCCAGCTCTCCGGACACCGGGGAGCTGTTTTTT

clone size: .
J gene: TRBJ1-1
V gene: TRBV5-4
D gene: .
CDR3 protein: CASSSPVGANTEAFF
CDR3 DNA: TGTGCCAGCAGCTCCCCGGTGGGGGCGAACACTGAAGCTTTCTTT

clone size: .
J gene: TRBJ1-2
V gene: TRBV3-1/TRBV3-2
D gene: .
CDR3 protein: CASSPGIEGGYTF
CDR3 DNA: TGTGCCAGCAGCCCTGGAATTGAGGGTGGCTACACCTTC

clone size: .
J gene: TRBJ2-7
V gene: TRBV5-5
D gene: TRBD1
CDR3 protein: CASSSIDRGSYEQYF
CDR3 DNA: TGTGCCAGCAGCTCTATTGACAGGGGCTCCTACGAGCAGTACTTC

clone size: .
J gene: TRBJ1-6
V gene: TRBV7-9
D gene: .
CDR3 protein: CASRQQGYGNSPLHF
CDR3 DNA: TGTGCCAGCAGACAACAGGGTTATGGTAATTCACCCCTCCACTTT

clone size: .
J gene: TRBJ2-1
V gene: TRBV10-3
D gene: .
CDR3 protein: CATKPGSLDNEQFF
CDR3 DNA: TGTGCCACAAAACCAGGGTCTTTGGACAATGAGCAGTTCTTC

clone size: .
J gene: TRBJ2-4
V gene: TRBV7-8
D gene: TRBD1
CDR3 protein: CASSVPGQGDVKNIQYF
CDR3 DNA: TGTGCCAGCTCAGTCCCCGGACAGGGGGATGTCAAAAACATTCAGTACTTC

clone size: .
J gene: TRBJ1-1
V gene: TRBV9
D gene: TRBD1
CDR3 protein: CASSTPRTGGGNTEAFF
CDR3 DNA: TGTGCCAGCAGCACACCGCGGACAGGGGGCGGAAACACTGAAGCTTTCTTT